One and the same sample provided the 29 T cell receptor beta chains below, sequenced in a study of graft-versus-host responses after intestinal transplantation. Using immunoSEQ multiplex PCR, the repertoire was profiled, and TCRdb retains in-frame clones only, with some absent. This table has 85,000 to 100,000 clones, around 86% appearing once. The sequenced sample was PBMCs, obtained 255 days after intestinal transplant. Receptors originate from a human patient who received an intestinal transplant, so some T cells may come from the graft donor.

This chain joins TRBV9 and TRBJ2-5; D not certain. The V end was cut by 0 bases, the J end by 4 bases, with 13 bases between. This CDR3 region has 15 residues. Germline CDR1 reads SGDLS; CDR2 reads YYNGEE. The CDR3 coding sequence is TGTGCCAGCAGCGTAGTGGGTATATGGGGAGAGACCCAGTACTTC. This sequence encodes CASSVVGIWGETQYF.

V gene TRBV5-4 combines with J gene TRBJ1-1, with D possibly matching TRBD1 (5 bases). The CDR3 covers 16 residues. Germline V lookup: CDR1 SGHNT, CDR2 YYREEE (reference sequence). Trimming cost V 4 bases and J 5 bases, with 21 bases left between them. In DNA form, the CDR3 reads TGTGCCAGCAGCCATGACAGTAGGACTGGAAAAACTGAAGCTTTCTTT. Translation gives CASSHDSRTGKTEAFF.

The rearrangement uses TRBV6-6 and TRBJ1-4; D is unclear. The CDR3 consists of 16 residues. The germline V and J ends were trimmed by 3 bases and 3 bases, with 14 bases remaining between them. The V gene's germline CDR1 is MNHNY and CDR2 SVGAGI (reference sequence). CDR3 bases: TGTGCCAGCAGTTATGAGTTGTGGTTGGCTAATGAAAAACTGTTTTTT. This codes for CASSYELWLANEKLFF.

The rearrangement links TRBV12-5 to TRBJ2-7; weak D call: TRBD1 (6 bases). The CDR3 is 11 residues long. V lost 1 base and J lost 12, with 10 bases in between. CDR1 and CDR2 from the germline V gene are LGHNT and FRNRAP. CDR3 DNA sequence: TGTGCTAGTGGTTTGGGTGACAGGCCGTACTTC. Translation gives CASGLGDRPYF.

The genes are TRBV18 and TRBJ2-7; D is possibly TRBD1 (5 bases). CDR1 is KGHSH and CDR2 is LQKENI in the germline V gene. The CDR3 consists of 15 residues. V lost 3 bases to trimming and J lost 1 base, with 13 bases between them. The CDR3 DNA is TGTGCCAGCTCACCCTGGGGCGGCGAATCCTACGAGCAGTACTTC. Amino acids: CASSPWGGESYEQYF.

The V gene is TRBV28, the J gene TRBJ2-3, with 9 bases that match TRBD1. The germline V gene encodes CDR1 MDHEN and CDR2 SYDVKM. V lost 6 bases, J lost 3 bases, and 7 bases stayed unmatched. CDR3 length equals 15 residues. The CDR3 DNA is TGTGCCAGCAGCCTAGAGGGACAGGGTACAGATACGCAGTATTTT. Translating gives CASSLEGQGTDTQYF.

This clone has a single count. The chain is built from TRBV27 and TRBJ2-7, with D possibly TRBD2 on 5 matching bases. Germline CDR1 and CDR2: MNHEY and SMNVEV (reference sequence). There are 14 residues in the CDR3. V lost 3 bases to trimming and J lost 5 bases, with 14 bases between them. CDR3 region: CASSFPGSGNEQYF. The CDR3 nucleotides are TGTGCCAGCAGTTTTCCGGGGTCAGGCAACGAGCAGTACTTC.

The chain combines TRBV9 with TRBJ1-3; the D gene is possibly TRBD1 (6 bases). This CDR3 is built from 16 residues. With 0 bases removed from V and 0 bases from J, the gap between germline ends came to 10 bases. Germline CDR1 reads SGDLS; CDR2 reads YYNGEE. The CDR3 nucleotides read TGTGCCAGCAGCGTAGGGGGGGCCTCCTCTGGAAACACCATATATTTT. This sequence encodes CASSVGGASSGNTIYF.

This chain joins TRBV29-1 and TRBJ2-1; a possible D gene is TRBD2 (6 bases). From germline, CDR1 is SQVTM and CDR2 ANQGSEA. The length of the CDR3 is 15 residues. Between the trimmed V and J ends, which lost 1 base and 4 bases, there was a span of 14 bases. CDR3 sequence reads: CSVEGRGTGYNEQFF. In DNA, the CDR3 is TGCAGCGTTGAAGGTCGGGGGACGGGTTACAATGAGCAGTTCTTC.

This chain connects TRBV28 to TRBJ1-6; D gene ambiguous. This CDR3 has 16 residues. From germline, CDR1 is MDHEN and CDR2 SYDVKM. Between the trimmed V and J ends, which lost 5 bases and 8 bases, there was a span of 19 bases. CDR3 in amino acids: CASSRTVGYLDSPLHF. The CDR3 nucleotides are TGTGCCAGCAGTCGGACGGTGGGGTATCTGGATTCACCCCTCCACTTT.

V usage is TRBV7-9 and J usage is TRBJ2-1; D remains unclear. The CDR3 is 13 residues long. Germline CDR1 is SEHNR and CDR2 is FQNEAQ (reference sequence). V lost 5 bases to trimming and J lost 9 bases, with 14 bases between them. The CDR3 loop is CASSPPIRGEQFF. CDR3 sequence (DNA): TGTGCCAGCAGCCCCCCAATTCGCGGTGAGCAGTTCTTC.

This chain uses TRBV5-4 with TRBJ2-5; 11 bases line up with TRBD2. This CDR3 spans 17 amino acids. Germline V gene data show CDR1 as SGHNT and CDR2 as YYREEE (reference sequence). V lost 4 bases to trimming and J lost 5 bases; unmatched junction nucleotides: 13. The CDR3 sequence: CASSPDFSGGALETQYF. CDR3 DNA: TGTGCCAGCAGCCCGGACTTTAGCGGGGGGGCCTTGGAGACCCAGTACTTC. Full variable domain (missing parts from reference TRBV5-4 and TRBJ2-5): ETGVTQSPTHLIKTRGQQVTLRCSSQSGHNTVSWYQQALGQGPQFIFQYYREEENGRGNFPPRFSGLQFPNYSSELNVNALELDDSALYLCASSPDFSGGALETQYFGPGTRLLVL.

The genes are TRBV7-3 and TRBJ2-5; D is undetermined. The length of the CDR3 is 13 residues. The germline V and J ends were trimmed by 2 bases and 3 bases, with 7 bases remaining between them. The V gene's germline CDR1 is SGHTA and CDR2 FQGTGA. The CDR3 here is CASSLSVKETQYF. The CDR3 DNA reads as TGTGCCAGCAGCTTATCCGTCAAAGAGACCCAGTACTTC.

The chain combines TRBV19 with TRBJ2-1; possibly TRBD1 for D (5 bases). With 9 bases removed from V and 4 bases from J, the gap between germline ends came to 13 bases. The CDR3 consists of 13 residues. Germline-derived CDR1 and CDR2 are LNHDA and SQIVND (reference sequence). CDR3 sequence: CASTLDTYNEQFF. DNA of the CDR3: TGTGCCAGCACCCTGGACACGTACAATGAGCAGTTCTTC.

The J gene is TRBJ2-1, the V gene TRBV7-3; no firm D call. This CDR3 comprises 15 residues. Germline V gives CDR1 SGHTA, CDR2 FQGTGA. Trimming cost V 5 bases and J 0 bases, with 11 bases left between them. CDR3 sequence: CASSRLPSSYNEQFF. CDR3 DNA sequence: TGTGCCAGCAGCCGTTTACCAAGCTCCTACAATGAGCAGTTCTTC.

This chain uses TRBV28 with TRBJ1-2, with 8 nucleotides matching TRBD1. Germline-derived CDR1 and CDR2 are MDHEN and SYDVKM. This CDR3 contains 16 residues. Losses at the gene ends were 5 bases for V and 3 bases for J; bases not matched to a gene: 11. The CDR3 spells CASSAHFQGAYYGYTF. The DNA for the CDR3 is TGTGCCAGCAGTGCCCACTTCCAGGGGGCTTACTATGGCTACACCTTC.

The chain joins TRBV6-5 to TRBJ2-7; no reliable D call. The germline V gene has CDR1 MNHEY and CDR2 SVGAGI. This CDR3 is 13 amino acids long. V was pared by 6 bases and J by 5 bases, with 14 bases between. CDR3 amino acids: CASRDGSGNEQYV. CDR3 in DNA: TGTGCCAGCAGGGACGGGTCTGGAAACGAGCAGTACGTC.

This chain uses TRBV6-1 with TRBJ1-5; D may be TRBD1 (5 bases). The V end was cut by 4 bases, the J end by 2 bases, with 12 bases between. Germline V gives CDR1 MNHNS, CDR2 SASEGT. This CDR3 has 15 residues. The chain's CDR3 is CASSARDFRNQPQHF. CDR3 bases: TGTGCCAGCAGTGCCCGGGACTTCCGCAATCAGCCCCAGCATTTT.

This sequence joins TRBV27 and TRBJ1-1; D not certain. Trimming cost V 7 bases and J 8 bases, with 26 bases left between them. CDR1 and CDR2 from the germline V gene are MNHEY and SMNVEV (reference sequence). The CDR3 length is 16 residues. This chain's CDR3 is CASKSPAVFPPGEAFF. The CDR3, as DNA: TGTGCCAGCAAGTCTCCAGCAGTTTTTCCCCCCGGAGAAGCTTTCTTT.

The CDR3 nucleotides read TGTGCCACCAGCAGGGGGGGCACAGATACGCAGTATTTT. It translates to CATSRGGTDTQYF. This chain connects TRBV15 to TRBJ2-3; D may correspond to TRBD1 or TRBD2 (5 bases each). CDR3 size: 13 residues. Trimming shortened V by 3 bases and J by 1 base, and 5 bases separated the two germline ends. The germline CDR1 and CDR2 sequences are LNHNV and YYDKDF (reference sequence).

The chain is built from TRBV28 and TRBJ1-5; TRBD1 is a possible D gene (6 bases). CDR3 length: 17 amino acids. The germline V gene encodes CDR1 MDHEN and CDR2 SYDVKM. The ends were cut back, 5 bases at V and 6 bases at J, with 23 bases in the middle. This CDR3 reads CASSPPRQVRLFQPQHF. Written as DNA, the CDR3 is TGTGCCAGCAGTCCTCCCCGACAGGTGAGGTTGTTTCAGCCCCAGCATTTT.

This clone came up once. The chain combines TRBV11-2 with TRBJ1-3; perhaps TRBD1 as D (5 bases). Deletions cut 0 bases from V and 10 bases from J, with 10 bases between. CDR3 length: 13 amino acids. Looked up from germline, CDR1 is SGHAT and CDR2 is FQNNGV. CDR3 sequence reads: CASSLDTGWTIYF. CDR3 coding DNA: TGTGCCAGCAGCTTAGACACAGGATGGACCATATATTTT.

This clone was counted a single time. The chain links TRBV9 to TRBJ1-5; D perhaps matches TRBD1 (5 bases). This CDR3 contains 15 residues. V was pared by 4 bases and J by 4 bases, with 15 bases between. CDR1 SGDLS and CDR2 YYNGEE come from the germline V gene. The chain's CDR3 is CASSPTGVANQPQHF. CDR3 sequence (DNA): TGTGCCAGCAGCCCTACAGGCGTAGCAAATCAGCCCCAGCATTTT.

This clone was detected once. Other DNA variants within this sample encode the same CDR3. V is TRBV5-1 and J is TRBJ1-5, with D tentatively TRBD1 (6 bases). Trimming took off 0 bases at V and 4 bases at J, with 8 bases between the two ends. Germline V gives CDR1 SGHRS, CDR2 YFSETQ. CDR3 size: 14 residues. Written as DNA, the CDR3 is TGCGCCAGCAGCTTGGAGGGGGGAAATCAGCCCCAGCATTTT. Protein: CASSLEGGNQPQHF.

This clone was observed once. This rearrangement joins TRBV9 to TRBJ2-7, with D perhaps assigned TRBD1 or TRBD2 (5 bases each). The CDR3 extends over 13 amino acids. V lost 4 bases to trimming and J lost 3 bases, with 11 bases between them. From germline, CDR1 is SGDLS and CDR2 YYNGEE. The CDR3 DNA sequence: TGTGCCAGCAGCCCCTGGGACGGCTACGAGCAGTACTTC. Protein sequence: CASSPWDGYEQYF. Together with reference TRBV9 and TRBJ2-7, the CDR3 gives the full variable domain: DSGVTQTPKHLITATGQRVTLRCSPRSGDLSVYWYQQSLDQGLQFLIQYYNGEERAKGNILERFSAQQFPDLHSELNLSSLELGDSALYFCASSPWDGYEQYFGPGTRLTVT.

J is TRBJ2-7 and V is TRBV19; TRBD1 might be the D (6 bases). Germline assignment: CDR1 LNHDA and CDR2 SQIVND (reference sequence). The CDR3 extends over 14 amino acids. Between the trimmed V and J ends, which lost 3 bases and 0 bases, there was a span of 9 bases. The CDR3 bases are TGTGCCAGTAGTATTAACAGGGCCTCCTACGAGCAGTACTTC. It encodes CASSINRASYEQYF.

The CDR3 DNA reads as TGCAGTGCCGTCCGGGACAATAGGTACTTC. Its translation is CSAVRDNRYF. The V and J genes are TRBV20-1 and TRBJ2-5; maybe TRBD1 (6 bases). Germline CDR1 reads DFQATT; CDR2 reads SNEGSKA (reference sequence). V was shortened by 6 bases and J by 13 bases, with 15 bases between the two germline ends. The CDR3 consists of 10 residues.

The V and J genes are TRBV7-8 and TRBJ2-3; possible D gene TRBD2, 6 bases. The CDR3 is made up of 16 amino acids. The germline V gene has CDR1 SGHVS and CDR2 FQNEAQ. Trimming left V 5 bases short and J 2 bases short, with 17 bases between. CDR3 in DNA: TGTGCCAGCAGCGCCCCTTTGCGGGGCCCCACAGATACGCAGTATTTT. Translation gives CASSAPLRGPTDTQYF.

J is TRBJ1-2 and V is TRBV30, with 12 positions matching TRBD1. The CDR3 runs 13 residues. Germline CDR1 and CDR2: GTSNPN and SVGIG (reference sequence). V lost 2 bases to trimming and J lost 10 bases; unmatched junction nucleotides: 5. The CDR3 here is CAWSPGQGASYTF. The CDR3 DNA follows: TGTGCCTGGAGTCCGGGACAGGGGGCCTCCTACACCTTC.